This T cell receptor (beta chain) was profiled in a study of cytomegalovirus exposure and HLA in healthy donors. Comments on this clone: Its antigen is undetermined.

Broader study findings: Using the classifier, cytomegalovirus status was reportedly diagnosed with high specificity and sensitivity. TCR beta sequences reportedly predicted most subjects' HLA-A and HLA-B alleles accurately. Sequencing probably produced one cluster of sequence variants that were highly shared. A list of about 160 TCR beta chains associated with cytomegalovirus was given.

The PCR contained 60 Vbeta and 13 Jbeta primers. The data were produced by immunoSEQ multiplex PCR, yet TCRdb's version contains in-frame clones alone and is incomplete. This repertoire comprises 150,000 or so clones; its ten largest clones make up under 2.5%. The sample consisted of PBMCs. This receptor was obtained from a man aged 30-40 years in good health and CMV-seronegative.

This CDR3 is CASRLAGGGNEQFF. CDR3 sequence (DNA): TGCGCCAGCAGATTAGCGGGAGGAGGTAATGAGCAGTTCTTC. V is TRBV10-2 and J is TRBJ2-1, with TRBD2 matching 10 bases. Germline trimming cut 6 bases from V and 7 bases from J; bases unmatched to any gene: 6. Germline V lookup: CDR1 WSHSY, CDR2 SAAADI. The CDR3 has 14 residues.